Below are 22 T cell receptor beta chains sequenced from a single sample in a study of beta chain features in type 1 diabetes. The isolated RNA, all of it, was reverse transcribed, so expressed TCRB transcripts were what got sequenced. Generated by immunoSEQ multiplex PCR, the TCRdb table keeps only in-frame clones and is missing some. The table records 330,000 or so clones, roughly 21% of them present only once. Sequencing was done on a sample of naive CD4+ T cells from blood. These receptors all come from a woman between 18 and 29 years old in good health.

Here the CDR3 DNA reads TGTGCCAGCAGCTTGGATGGACTAGCATACCACGAGCAGTACTTC. This translates into CASSLDGLAYHEQYF. This chain joins TRBV5-4 and TRBJ2-7, with 8 bases that match TRBD2. The CDR3 has 15 residues. Per germline, CDR1 SGHNT and CDR2 YYREEE (reference sequence). J gave up 5 bases and V 0 bases, and 7 bases lay outside the gene matches.

This clone turned up a few times. This chain uses TRBV7-2 with TRBJ2-7; TRBD2 aligns across 7 bases. The CDR3 consists of 14 residues. Losses at the gene ends were 3 bases for V and 2 bases for J; bases not matched to a gene: 4. The germline gives CDR1 SGHTA, CDR2 FQGNSA. CDR3 DNA: TGTGCCAGCAGCTTCGGGGGGATGACCTACGAGCAGTACTTC. The encoded protein is CASSFGGMTYEQYF.

This clone has a handful of counts. The chain is built from TRBV6-5 and TRBJ2-1; D possibly corresponds to TRBD2 (5 bases). Germline-derived CDR1 and CDR2 are MNHEY and SVGAGI. This CDR3 is built from 12 residues. The CDR3 bases are TGTGCGGCCAAAGCGGACTACAATGAGCAGTTCTTC. Protein: CAAKADYNEQFF.

This clone was detected a few times. Other nucleotide sequences from this sample produce the same CDR3. This chain connects TRBV5-1 to TRBJ1-2, with 8 nucleotides matching TRBD1. CDR3 length: 14 amino acids. The V and J ends lost 4 bases and 2 bases, in that order; junction bases with no gene match: 4. The germline V gene has CDR1 SGHRS and CDR2 YFSETQ. Here the CDR3 reads CASSSRTGNYGYTF. CDR3 DNA: TGCGCCAGCAGCAGCCGGACAGGGAACTATGGCTACACCTTC.

The rearrangement joins TRBV12-5 to TRBJ2-7; D remains ambiguous. CDR1 LGHNT and CDR2 FRNRAP come from the germline V gene. The CDR3 has 12 amino acids. V shed 2 bases and J shed 5 bases, with 7 bases lying between them. CDR3 nucleotide sequence: TGTGCTAGTGGTTTGTATCGGGACGAGCAGTACTTC. Amino acid sequence: CASGLYRDEQYF.

The chain employs TRBV7-2 and TRBJ2-5, with unresolved D. CDR1 is SGHTA, CDR2 FQGNSA, per germline. The CDR3 contains 13 residues. V was shortened by 0 bases and J by 4 bases, with 6 bases between the two germline ends. The CDR3 spells CASSLALGETQYF. CDR3 nucleotide sequence: TGTGCCAGCAGCTTAGCGCTAGGAGAGACCCAGTACTTC. Filled out from reference TRBV7-2 and TRBJ2-5, the complete variable domain reads GAGVSQSPSNKVTEKGKDVELRCDPISGHTALYWYRQSLGQGLEFLIYFQGNSAPDKSGLPSDRFSAERTGGSVSTLTIQRTQQEDSAVYLCASSLALGETQYFGPGTRLLVL.

This clone was seen only a few times. The V gene is TRBV7-9, the J gene TRBJ2-1; 8 bases are a match to TRBD1. With 3 bases clipped from V and 5 bases from J, the junction kept 0 bases outside the gene matches. CDR1 is SEHNR, CDR2 FQNEAQ, per germline (reference sequence). CDR3 length: 13 residues. The CDR3 DNA sequence: TGTGCCAGCAGCTTGGACAGGGACAATGAGCAGTTCTTC. Its translation: CASSLDRDNEQFF.

This chain connects TRBV30 to TRBJ2-5, with 8 nucleotides matching TRBD1. The closer fit of TRBJ2-7 to the DNA end suggests the J call may be wrong. Per the germline V gene, CDR1 is GTSNPN and CDR2 is SVGIG (reference sequence). This CDR3 spans 14 amino acids. The CDR3 bases are TGTGCCTGGAGGAGAGCAGGGGGCCTTTCCGAGCAGTACTTC. Residues: CAWRRAGGLSEQYF.

This clone was detected a few times. The chain uses TRBV27 and TRBJ1-2; possibly TRBD1 for D (5 bases). CDR1 MNHEY and CDR2 SMNVEV come from the germline V gene (reference sequence). V was clipped by 4 bases and J by 3 bases, with 18 bases between them. This CDR3 spans 16 amino acids. CDR3 region: CASSSRQPPGHYGYTF. The CDR3, as DNA: TGTGCCAGCAGTTCCAGACAGCCGCCCGGGCACTATGGCTACACCTTC.

The chain couples TRBV6-5 to TRBJ2-1; 8 nucleotides line up with TRBD1. The germline V gene has CDR1 MNHEY and CDR2 SVGAGI. The CDR3 runs to 13 residues. The J segment lost 7 bases and the V segment lost 6 bases, leaving 5 bases of the junction unmatched. The CDR3 DNA sequence: TGTGCCAGCAGGAAGACAGGGGAAAATGAGCAGTTCTTC. This translates into CASRKTGENEQFF.

The chain employs TRBV7-9 and TRBJ2-2, with D unclear. The CDR3 runs to 15 residues. V shed 5 bases and J shed 7 bases, with 17 bases lying between them. Germline V gene sequence: CDR1 SEHNR, CDR2 FQNEAQ (reference sequence). DNA of the CDR3: TGTGCCAGCAGCGTCGGGTCGACCTCTTTCGGGGAGCTGTTTTTT. It specifies CASSVGSTSFGELFF.

This clone was counted only a few times. J is TRBJ2-7 and V is TRBV30; no firm D call. V shed 2 bases and J shed 9 bases, with 17 bases lying between them. The CDR3 is made up of 13 amino acids. Germline loops: CDR1 GTSNPN, CDR2 SVGIG (reference sequence). CDR3 bases: TGTGCCTGGAGTCCCTCCGGGTTCACCCCGCAGTACTTC. This translates into CAWSPSGFTPQYF. The full variable domain, with the rest looked up from reference TRBV30 and TRBJ2-7, is SQTIHQWPATLVQPVGSPLSLECTVEGTSNPNLYWYRQAAGRGLQLLFYSVGIGQISSEVPQNLSASRPQDRQFILSSKKLLLSDSGFYLCAWSPSGFTPQYFGPGTRLTVT.

The V and J genes are TRBV21-1 and TRBJ2-1; TRBD1, the D gene given by the table, was not confirmed from the DNA. TRBV21-1 is a listed pseudogene. The CDR3 extends over 14 amino acids. The CDR3 here is CASPPGFRYNEQFF. The CDR3 bases are TGTGCCTCACCCCCAGGGTTTCGGTACAATGAGCAGTTCTTC.

This rearrangement joins TRBV29-1 to TRBJ2-3, with TRBD2 matching 7 bases. This CDR3 spans 12 amino acids. Germline CDR1 SQVTM, CDR2 ANQGSEA. With 8 bases clipped from V and 6 bases from J, the junction kept 8 bases outside the gene matches. The CDR3 DNA sequence: TGCAGCTTCGGGACTACCAGGGATACGCAGTATTTT. It encodes CSFGTTRDTQYF.

This chain connects TRBV30 to TRBJ1-1; D might be TRBD1 (5 bases). Trimming shortened V by 4 bases and J by 3 bases, and 12 bases separated the two germline ends. CDR3 length: 13 amino acids. Germline V gives CDR1 GTSNPN, CDR2 SVGIG (reference sequence). The CDR3 is CAWKGWGDTEAFF. As DNA, the CDR3 is TGTGCCTGGAAGGGGTGGGGGGACACTGAAGCTTTCTTT. Variable domain in full (rest from reference TRBV30 and TRBJ1-1): SQTIHQWPATLVQPVGSPLSLECTVEGTSNPNLYWYRQAAGRGLQLLFYSVGIGQISSEVPQNLSASRPQDRQFILSSKKLLLSDSGFYLCAWKGWGDTEAFFGQGTRLTVV.

The chain is built from TRBV18 and TRBJ1-1, with D unclear. The CDR3 spans 15 residues. The germline V gene encodes CDR1 KGHSH and CDR2 LQKENI. V was shortened by 5 bases and J by 5 bases, with 18 bases between the two germline ends. The CDR3 sequence: CASSTFTVTSTEAFF. CDR3 nucleotides: TGTGCCAGCTCAACCTTCACAGTAACTAGTACTGAAGCTTTCTTT.

The table lists this clone with a few counts. The J gene is TRBJ1-2, the V gene TRBV2; possible D gene TRBD1, 5 bases. The CDR3 is 13 residues long. V gave up 7 bases and J gave up 5 bases, with 14 bases separating them. Germline CDR1 and CDR2: SNHLY and FYNNEI. The CDR3 region has the DNA TGTGCCAGCACCCCCGGGCCAGGGTATGGCTACACCTTC. It encodes CASTPGPGYGYTF.

This clone was seen more than once but under ten times. The chain carries TRBV25-1 and TRBJ2-1; weak D call: TRBD2 (6 bases). Per germline, CDR1 MGHDK and CDR2 SYGVNS. The CDR3 contains 13 residues. V shed 9 bases and J shed 4 bases, with 13 bases lying between them. CDR3 region: CASPGVQYNEQFF. CDR3 in DNA: TGTGCCAGTCCGGGAGTACAGTACAATGAGCAGTTCTTC. Using reference TRBV25-1 and TRBJ2-1 for the parts outside the CDR3, the full variable domain is EADIYQTPRYLVIGTGKKITLECSQTMGHDKMYWYQQDPGMELHLIHYSYGVNSTEKGDLSSESTVSRIRTEHFPLTLESARPSHTSQYLCASPGVQYNEQFFGPGTRLTVL.

This clone was observed a handful of times. The chain has TRBV9 and TRBJ1-1, with D perhaps TRBD1 (5 bases). Trimming pared 4 bases from V and 4 bases from J, leaving 17 bases between. CDR3 length equals 15 residues. Germline V gives CDR1 SGDLS, CDR2 YYNGEE. The CDR3 sequence is CASSSWSGLFTEAFF. The CDR3 DNA reads TGTGCCAGCAGCTCTTGGTCGGGACTCTTCACTGAAGCTTTCTTT.

This clone appeared a few times. The J gene is TRBJ2-2, the V gene TRBV30; possible D gene TRBD1, 5 bases. The CDR3 extends over 15 amino acids. Looked up from germline, CDR1 is GTSNPN and CDR2 is SVGIG (reference sequence). V was pared by 0 bases and J by 1 base, with 9 bases between. The CDR3 loop is CAWSVRGQNTGELFF. For the CDR3, the DNA is TGTGCCTGGAGTGTACGCGGACAGAACACCGGGGAGCTGTTTTTT.

As concerns this clone: This CDR3 is also generated by other DNA sequences in the sample. The chain joins TRBV20-1 to TRBJ1-1; perhaps TRBD1 as D (5 bases). Trimming shortened V by 6 bases and J by 3 bases, and 8 bases separated the two germline ends. The CDR3 is 11 residues long. The germline CDR1 and CDR2 sequences are DFQATT and SNEGSKA (reference sequence). The CDR3 bases are TGCAGTGCAGGAGGGGACACTGAAGCTTTCTTT. Residues: CSAGGDTEAFF.

In its sample, this clone was seen a few times. This sequence joins TRBV5-4 and TRBJ2-7; 9 nucleotides match TRBD2. V shed 0 bases, J shed 7 bases, and the junction held 17 bases outside the gene matches. The CDR3 length is 18 residues. Germline CDR1 is SGHNT and CDR2 is YYREEE (reference sequence). The CDR3 protein is CASSLDGSGGYRAGEQYF. CDR3 DNA sequence: TGTGCCAGCAGCTTGGATGGTAGCGGGGGTTATCGGGCTGGGGAGCAGTACTTC.